The rows below give T cell receptor beta chains drawn from one sample of a study of blood T cell repertoires in COVID-19. Assay used: immunoSEQ multiplex PCR; TCRdb lists only in-frame clones, some missing. The table shows around 200,000 clones, with approximately 87% occurring only once. Sequencing used peripheral blood. All receptors derive from a man in his 70s with active or convalescent COVID-19. Both conserved end residues are part of each CDR3. The order of the fields is V gene, D gene, J gene, clone size, CDR3 DNA, CDR3 protein. A D gene is named only where the DNA matches it firmly. Clone sizes are given selectively: once, few, many, or a class where the clone is expanded.

V: TRBV18; D: -; J: TRBJ2-2; size: -; DNA: TGTGCCAGCTCACCAAAGGGAGTAAGGGCCACCGGGGAGCTGTTTTTT; CDR3: CASSPKGVRATGELFF
V: TRBV9; D: -; J: TRBJ2-5; size: -; DNA: TGTGCCAGCAGCGTTACCCAGGGTGGGGGGTTGGAGACCCAGTACTTC; CDR3: CASSVTQGGGLETQYF
V: TRBV19; D: -; J: TRBJ1-1; size: -; DNA: TGTGCCAGTACCCCCTTAGACGCGGACACTGAAGCTTTCTTT; CDR3: CASTPLDADTEAFF
V: TRBV3-1/TRBV3-2; D: TRBD1; J: TRBJ1-5; size: -; DNA: TGTGCCAGCAGCCGTCAAGGAACAGGGGAGCCCCAGCATTTT; CDR3: CASSRQGTGEPQHF
V: TRBV30; D: -; J: TRBJ1-6; size: -; DNA: TGTGCCTGGACCAGTGCTTTACATTCACCCCTCCACTTT; CDR3: CAWTSALHSPLHF
V: TRBV30; D: TRBD1; J: TRBJ1-2; size: -; DNA: TGTGCCTGGAACGGGGGGACAGGCGGGTTTAACTATGGCTACACCTTC; CDR3: CAWNGGTGGFNYGYTF
V: TRBV9; D: -; J: TRBJ2-1; size: -; DNA: TGTGCCAGCAGCGTACCGGAGAATGAGCAGTTCTTC; CDR3: CASSVPENEQFF
V: TRBV6-5; D: -; J: TRBJ1-6; size: few; DNA: TGTGCCAGCAGTTACTCCCCAGGGTCACCCCTCCACTTT; CDR3: CASSYSPGSPLHF
V: TRBV27; D: -; J: TRBJ2-2; size: -; DNA: TGTGCCAGCAGAGGTAGCAGGGGGGACACCGGGGAGCTGTTTTTT; CDR3: CASRGSRGDTGELFF
V: TRBV24-1; D: -; J: TRBJ2-3; size: -; DNA: TGTGCCACCAGTTCGGCAGGGCCGACTACGCAGTATTTT; CDR3: CATSSAGPTTQYF
V: TRBV6-5; D: TRBD1; J: TRBJ2-1; size: -; DNA: TGTGCCAGCAGTTCGACAGGGGGCGGGGGCAATGAGCAGTTCTTC; CDR3: CASSSTGGGGNEQFF
V: TRBV5-4; D: TRBD1; J: TRBJ1-2; size: -; DNA: TGTGCCAGCAGCTTTGGGACAGAATCCTATGGCTACACCTTC; CDR3: CASSFGTESYGYTF
V: TRBV10-3; D: -; J: TRBJ2-7; size: -; DNA: TGTGCCATCAAGGGAGGGGGGGACGAGCAGTACTTC; CDR3: CAIKGGGDEQYF
V: TRBV11-2; D: TRBD1; J: TRBJ1-1; size: -; DNA: TGTGCCAGCAGCTTTCACAGGGGTGCCACTGAAGCTTTCTTT; CDR3: CASSFHRGATEAFF
V: TRBV5-1; D: -; J: TRBJ1-2; size: -; DNA: TGCGCCAGCAGCTTGGAGTCGGTTAACTATGGCTACACCTTC; CDR3: CASSLESVNYGYTF
V: TRBV11-3; D: -; J: TRBJ2-2; size: -; DNA: TGTGCCAGCAGCTTAGTAGGGGTCACCGGGGAGCTGTTTTTT; CDR3: CASSLVGVTGELFF
V: TRBV2; D: TRBD2; J: TRBJ2-7; size: -; DNA: TGTGCCAGCCGGACTAGCGGGGGGCCGAACTACGAGCAGTACTTC; CDR3: CASRTSGGPNYEQYF
V: TRBV19; D: TRBD1; J: TRBJ1-5; size: -; DNA: TGTGCCAGTAGTGGGGACAGGTATCAGCCCCAGCATTTT; CDR3: CASSGDRYQPQHF
V: TRBV11-2; D: -; J: TRBJ1-4; size: -; DNA: TGTGCCAGCAGCTCCCGCGGGAATGAAAAACTGTTTTTT; CDR3: CASSSRGNEKLFF
V: TRBV19; D: TRBD1; J: TRBJ1-4; size: once; DNA: TGTGCCAGTAGCACAGACAGGGGTGTAAGTGAAAAACTGTTTTTT; CDR3: CASSTDRGVSEKLFF
V: TRBV6-5; D: -; J: TRBJ1-1; size: -; DNA: TGTGCCAGCAGTTACTCGATAGACCGGAAGGGGACTGAAGCTTTCTTT; CDR3: CASSYSIDRKGTEAFF
V: TRBV7-2; D: TRBD1; J: TRBJ1-6; size: few; DNA: TGTGCCAGCAGCCCGGGACAGGGGAGGCCGTATTCACCCCTCCACTTT; CDR3: CASSPGQGRPYSPLHF
V: TRBV9; D: -; J: TRBJ2-1; size: -; DNA: TGTGCCAGCAGCGGCGGGGCCTCCTACAATGAGCAGTTCTTC; CDR3: CASSGGASYNEQFF
V: TRBV2; D: -; J: TRBJ1-1; size: -; DNA: TGTGCCAGCAGGAGGGAAGCAGGAGGTGAGGGCACTGAAGCTTTCTTT; CDR3: CASRREAGGEGTEAFF
V: TRBV30; D: TRBD1; J: TRBJ1-6; size: few; DNA: TGTGCCGGACAACAGGGGGCAAATAATTCACCCCTCCACTTT; CDR3: CAGQQGANNSPLHF
V: TRBV4-3; D: TRBD2; J: TRBJ2-7; size: -; DNA: TGCGCCAGCAGCCAAGGAACTAGCGGCACCTACGAGCAGTACTTC; CDR3: CASSQGTSGTYEQYF
V: TRBV2; D: -; J: TRBJ2-7; size: few; DNA: TGTGCCAGCACCGGACAGCCCCAATCCTACGAGCAGTACTTC; CDR3: CASTGQPQSYEQYF
V: TRBV11-2; D: TRBD1; J: TRBJ2-7; size: -; DNA: TGTGCCAGCAGCTTAGAGGCGACAGGGATCTTCGAGCAGTACTTC; CDR3: CASSLEATGIFEQYF
V: TRBV12-5; D: -; J: TRBJ2-5; size: -; DNA: TGTGCTAGTGGTTTGATGCGGGACTTTGTGTACTTC; CDR3: CASGLMRDFVYF
V: TRBV4-3; D: -; J: TRBJ1-5; size: few; DNA: TGCGCCAGCAGCCTTGGATCAGGGAAGGATCAGCCCCAGCATTTT; CDR3: CASSLGSGKDQPQHF
V: TRBV6-1; D: TRBD2; J: TRBJ2-5; size: -; DNA: TGTGCCAGCAGTGGCGGACTAGCGGGGGCCTCAGGGCAAGAGACCCAGTACTTC; CDR3: CASSGGLAGASGQETQYF
V: TRBV24-1; D: -; J: TRBJ1-5; size: -; DNA: TGTGCCACCAGTGATTTGAACACCTATCAGCCCCAGCATTTT; CDR3: CATSDLNTYQPQHF
V: TRBV11-2; D: -; J: TRBJ2-1; size: -; DNA: TGTGCCAGTATGAAAGGTCGGGGGTACAATGAGCAGTTCTTC; CDR3: CASMKGRGYNEQFF
V: TRBV7-2; D: -; J: TRBJ2-2; size: -; DNA: TGTGCCAGCAGCCCACAGGGGGCGGGAGGTCTCACCGGGGAGCTGTTTTTT; CDR3: CASSPQGAGGLTGELFF
V: TRBV18; D: TRBD2; J: TRBJ2-3; size: -; DNA: TGTGCCAGCTCACGTCGACTAGCGGAACGCACAGATACGCAGTATTTT; CDR3: CASSRRLAERTDTQYF
V: TRBV27; D: TRBD1; J: TRBJ1-6; size: -; DNA: TGTGCCAGCAGACCAACCCCCCGGACAGGCAATTCACCCCTCCACTTT; CDR3: CASRPTPRTGNSPLHF
V: TRBV7-6; D: TRBD2; J: TRBJ2-5; size: -; DNA: TGTGCCAGCAGCGCATTAGGGACTAGCGGGGCTGGGGAGACCCAGTACTTC; CDR3: CASSALGTSGAGETQYF
V: TRBV19; D: -; J: TRBJ2-3; size: -; DNA: TGTGCCAGTAGTATAGGCGGGGAAGGGCTCACAGATACGCAGTATTTT; CDR3: CASSIGGEGLTDTQYF
V: TRBV19; D: -; J: TRBJ2-7; size: -; DNA: TGTGCCAGTAGTATTGGAGGAGCCAGCTACGAGCAGTACTTC; CDR3: CASSIGGASYEQYF
V: TRBV5-6; D: -; J: TRBJ2-7; size: -; DNA: TGTGCCAGCAGCTACGGACAACCCTACGAGCAGTACTTC; CDR3: CASSYGQPYEQYF
V: TRBV7-2; D: TRBD1; J: TRBJ1-1; size: -; DNA: TGTGCCAGCAGCTCCCAGGGGGGTCTGGGCACTGAAGCTTTCTTT; CDR3: CASSSQGGLGTEAFF